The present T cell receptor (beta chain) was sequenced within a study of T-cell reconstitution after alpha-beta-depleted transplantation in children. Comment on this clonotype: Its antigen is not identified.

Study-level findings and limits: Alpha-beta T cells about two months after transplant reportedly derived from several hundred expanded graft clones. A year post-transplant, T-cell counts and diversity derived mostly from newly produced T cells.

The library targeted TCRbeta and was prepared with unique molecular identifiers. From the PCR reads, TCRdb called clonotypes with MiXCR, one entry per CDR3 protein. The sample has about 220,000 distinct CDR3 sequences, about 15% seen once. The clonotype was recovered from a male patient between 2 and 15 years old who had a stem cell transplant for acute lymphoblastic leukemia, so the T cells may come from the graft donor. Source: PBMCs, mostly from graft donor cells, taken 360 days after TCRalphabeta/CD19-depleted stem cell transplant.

The CDR3 DNA reads as TGTGCCAGCAGCGACCCCCTGAGGGTCTATGGCTACACCTTC. Its protein is CASSDPLRVYGYTF. V gene TRBV12-3 or TRBV12-4 combines with J gene TRBJ1-2, with unresolved D. The CDR3 extends over 14 amino acids. Trimming cost V 6 bases and J 4 bases, with 15 bases left between them.